A selection of T cell receptor beta chains follows, all from one sample in a study of T cell changes during pregnancy in multiple sclerosis. Assay: immunoSEQ multiplex PCR; the TCRdb copy retains only in-frame clones and omits some. The data contain 85,000 to 95,000 clones, 90% to 95% of them singletons. The sequencing here drew on peripheral blood, taken after pregnancy. Every receptor here comes from a female donor in good health, enrolled as a control in a pregnancy study. CDR3s leave out the opening cysteine and the closing phenylalanine or tryptophan. The order of the fields is clone size, V gene, CDR3 protein. Clone size is given for some rows only: seen once, a few or many times, or a class if the clone is expanded.

once TRBV28 ASSLRGANSPLH
NA TRBV11-2 ASSLSVQDGYGYT
few TRBV7-9 ASSSVNEKLF
NA TRBV5-5 ASSLEGVANQPQH
NA TRBV6-1 ASRPPGTLETQY
NA TRBV29-1 SVEGLSSNYGYT
NA TRBV7-2 ASSSGGGSLSYEQY
NA TRBV5-1 ASSLAPAGGGRSTGELF
NA TRBV7-9 ASSQGTARNQPQH
NA TRBV6-1 ASTQQYSYNEQF
NA TRBV7-9 ASSLQQGASGGELF
NA TRBV11-2 ASSGGAVNYGYT
NA TRBV7-9 ASSFLAWTGELF
NA TRBV14 ASSRAVSGNTIY
NA TRBV4-3 ASSPLAGGTYNEQF
once TRBV7-3 ASSFGGALSDTQY
NA TRBV4-1 ASSQAPRGGIEQY
NA TRBV7-9 ASSLTSVNEQF
NA TRBV7-9 ASSLSRTGGYT
NA TRBV2 ASSEPADRNNQPQH
NA TRBV27 ASKPSGRSHSYEQY
NA TRBV4-2 ASSQDWRAPTDTQY
NA TRBV7-3 ASSARGDSQETQY
once TRBV5-8 ASSLGGTFSVREKLF
NA TRBV27 ASSASGEAF
NA TRBV7-2 ASSPRGGIYEQY
NA TRBV5-1 ASSLRTGADQPQH
NA TRBV5-1 ASNAGQQSNTGELF
NA TRBV6-5 ASSRTGSQETQY
once TRBV7-9 ASSFNSNQPQH
once TRBV4-3 ASSQAAPGLDTQY
once TRBV2 ASSDRDRGDGELF
NA TRBV5-1 ASSLFPGQKYTGELF
once TRBV5-1 ASSSSGTSGSTQY
NA TRBV7-2 ASSRSGDYEQY
NA TRBV18 ASSPPLRNTEAF
NA TRBV18 ASSPQGQANTEAF
NA TRBV5-6 ASSFPMAGGRDEQY
NA TRBV5-1 ASSLGGRIDTQY
NA TRBV19 ASSIDREQGVNTEAF
NA TRBV7-2 ASSLAFTGKSTDTQY
NA TRBV11-3 ASSNRGHNEQF
NA TRBV2 ASSLGGLAGDPYEQY
NA TRBV7-9 ASSFPKTGSPDNEQF
NA TRBV11-2 ASSPRLQGRYSPLH
NA TRBV28 ASRSRGRAEAF
NA TRBV4-3 ASSQVATGPEAF
NA TRBV4-3 ASSQVHSSSGNTIY
NA TRBV5-5 ASSLAAGTGRETQY
once TRBV4-3 ASSQEGGEPHTQY
NA TRBV28 ASASSYNEQF
NA TRBV9 ASSPGQGVYGYT
NA TRBV7-9 ASSHLDSYGYT